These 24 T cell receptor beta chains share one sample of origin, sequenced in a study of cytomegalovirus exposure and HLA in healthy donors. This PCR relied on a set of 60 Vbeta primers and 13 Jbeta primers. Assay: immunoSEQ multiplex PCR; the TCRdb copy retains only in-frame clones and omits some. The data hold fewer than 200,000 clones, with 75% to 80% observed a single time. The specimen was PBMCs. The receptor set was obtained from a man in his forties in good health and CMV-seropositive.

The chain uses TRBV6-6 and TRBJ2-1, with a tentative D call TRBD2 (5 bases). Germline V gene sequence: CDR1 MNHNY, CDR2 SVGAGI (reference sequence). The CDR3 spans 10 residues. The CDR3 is CATSGTEQFF. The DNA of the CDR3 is TGTGCTACCAGCGGAACTGAGCAGTTCTTC.

The CDR3 here is CAKQEAAYEQYF. In DNA form, the CDR3 reads TGTGCTAAGCAGGAGGCGGCCTACGAGCAGTACTTC. The chain has TRBV2 and TRBJ2-7; maybe TRBD2 (5 bases). In germline, CDR1 is SNHLY, CDR2 FYNNEI. CDR3 length: 12 residues.

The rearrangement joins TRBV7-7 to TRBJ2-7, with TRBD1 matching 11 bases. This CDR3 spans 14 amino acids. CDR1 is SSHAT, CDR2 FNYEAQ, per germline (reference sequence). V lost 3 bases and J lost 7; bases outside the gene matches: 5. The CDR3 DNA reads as TGTGCCAGCAGCTTGGGACAGGGGGAAGGAGAGCAGTACTTC. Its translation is CASSLGQGEGEQYF.

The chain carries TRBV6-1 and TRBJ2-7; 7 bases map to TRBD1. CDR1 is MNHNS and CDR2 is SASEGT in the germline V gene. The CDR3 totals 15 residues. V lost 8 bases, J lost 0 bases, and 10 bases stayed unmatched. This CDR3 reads CASASGTANSYEQYF. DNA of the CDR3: TGTGCCAGCGCCTCCGGGACAGCGAACTCCTACGAGCAGTACTTC.

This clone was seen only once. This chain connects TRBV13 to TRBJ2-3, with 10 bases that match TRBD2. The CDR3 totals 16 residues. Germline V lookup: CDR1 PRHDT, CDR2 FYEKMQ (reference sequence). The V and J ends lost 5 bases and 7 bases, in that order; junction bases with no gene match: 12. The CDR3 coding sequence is TGTGCCAGCAGCGCCCCAAGCGGGAGGGGCTCCTATACGCAGTATTTT. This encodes CASSAPSGRGSYTQYF.

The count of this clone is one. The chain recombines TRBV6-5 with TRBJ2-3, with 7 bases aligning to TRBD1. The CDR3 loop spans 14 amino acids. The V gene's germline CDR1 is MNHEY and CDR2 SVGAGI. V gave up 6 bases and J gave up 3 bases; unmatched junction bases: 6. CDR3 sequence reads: CASRRDRRTDTQYF. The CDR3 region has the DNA TGTGCCAGCAGGAGGGACAGAAGAACAGATACGCAGTATTTT.

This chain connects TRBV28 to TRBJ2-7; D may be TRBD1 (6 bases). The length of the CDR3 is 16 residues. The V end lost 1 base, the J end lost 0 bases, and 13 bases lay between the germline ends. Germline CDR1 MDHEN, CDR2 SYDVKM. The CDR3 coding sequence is TGTGCCAGCAGTTTATTCGGACAGAGCACCTCCTACGAGCAGTACTTC. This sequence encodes CASSLFGQSTSYEQYF.

As DNA, the CDR3 is TGTGCCAGCAGCTTAGGGGGACTAGCGGTCACAGATACGCAGTATTTT. Translating it yields CASSLGGLAVTDTQYF. The chain carries TRBV7-2 and TRBJ2-3, with 11 bases aligning to TRBD2. The CDR3 loop spans 16 amino acids. CDR1 is SGHTA, CDR2 FQGNSA, per germline. V shed 1 base and J 2 bases; nucleotides not matched to a gene: 2.

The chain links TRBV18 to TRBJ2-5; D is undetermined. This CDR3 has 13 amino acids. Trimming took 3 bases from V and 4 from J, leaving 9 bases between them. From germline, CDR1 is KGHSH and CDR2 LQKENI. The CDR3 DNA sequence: TGTGCCAGCTCACCCGCTCCCGGAGAGACCCAGTACTTC. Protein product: CASSPAPGETQYF.

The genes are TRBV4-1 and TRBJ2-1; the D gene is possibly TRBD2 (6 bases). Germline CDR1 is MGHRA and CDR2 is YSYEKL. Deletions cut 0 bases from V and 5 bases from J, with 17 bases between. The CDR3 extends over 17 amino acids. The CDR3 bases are TGCGCCAGCAGCCAAGATGTTAGGGCTAGCGCAGACAATGAGCAGTTCTTC. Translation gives CASSQDVRASADNEQFF.

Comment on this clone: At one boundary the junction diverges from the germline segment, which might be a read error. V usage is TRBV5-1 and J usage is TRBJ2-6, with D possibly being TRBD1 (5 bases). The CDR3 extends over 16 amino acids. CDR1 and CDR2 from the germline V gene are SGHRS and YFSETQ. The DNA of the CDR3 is TGCGCCAGCAGTGACCAGCCTCCCTCTGGGGCCAACGGCCTGACTTTC. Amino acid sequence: CASSDQPPSGANGLTF.

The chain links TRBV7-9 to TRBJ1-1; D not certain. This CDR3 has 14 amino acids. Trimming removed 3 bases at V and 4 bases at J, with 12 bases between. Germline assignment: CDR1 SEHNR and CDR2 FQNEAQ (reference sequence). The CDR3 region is CASSFNRLGTEAFF. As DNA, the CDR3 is TGTGCCAGCAGCTTTAACAGATTGGGCACTGAAGCTTTCTTT. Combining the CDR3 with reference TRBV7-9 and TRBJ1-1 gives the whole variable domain DTGVSQNPRHKITKRGQNVTFRCDPISEHNRLYWYRQTLGQGPEFLTYFQNEAQLEKSRLLSDRFSAERPKGSFSTLEIQRTEQGDSAMYLCASSFNRLGTEAFFGQGTRLTVV.

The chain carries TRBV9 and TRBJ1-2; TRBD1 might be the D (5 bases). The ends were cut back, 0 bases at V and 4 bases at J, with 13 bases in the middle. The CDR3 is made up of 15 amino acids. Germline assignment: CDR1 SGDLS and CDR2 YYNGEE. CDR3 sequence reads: CASSVEGVNSYGYTF. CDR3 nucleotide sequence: TGTGCCAGCAGCGTAGAAGGGGTGAATAGCTATGGCTACACCTTC.

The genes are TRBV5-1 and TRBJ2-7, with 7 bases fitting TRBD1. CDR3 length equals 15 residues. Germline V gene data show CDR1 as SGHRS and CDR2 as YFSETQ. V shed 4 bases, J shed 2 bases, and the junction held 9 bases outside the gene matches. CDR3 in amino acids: CASSQLTGHPYEQYF. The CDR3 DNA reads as TGCGCCAGCAGCCAGCTGACAGGGCACCCCTACGAGCAGTACTTC.

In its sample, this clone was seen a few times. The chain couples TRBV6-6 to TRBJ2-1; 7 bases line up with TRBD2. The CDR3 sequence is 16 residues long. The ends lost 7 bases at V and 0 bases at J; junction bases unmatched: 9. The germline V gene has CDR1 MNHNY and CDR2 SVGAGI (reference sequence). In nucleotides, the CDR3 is TGTGCCAGCACCCGTAGCGGGTCCCACTCCTACAATGAGCAGTTCTTC. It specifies CASTRSGSHSYNEQFF.

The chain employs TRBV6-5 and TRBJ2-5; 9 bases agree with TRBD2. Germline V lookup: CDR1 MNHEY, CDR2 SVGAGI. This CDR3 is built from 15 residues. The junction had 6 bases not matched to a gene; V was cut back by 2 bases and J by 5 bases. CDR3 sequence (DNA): TGTGCCAGCAGTTACGGCGGGAGGGCCTTGGAGACCCAGTACTTC. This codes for CASSYGGRALETQYF.

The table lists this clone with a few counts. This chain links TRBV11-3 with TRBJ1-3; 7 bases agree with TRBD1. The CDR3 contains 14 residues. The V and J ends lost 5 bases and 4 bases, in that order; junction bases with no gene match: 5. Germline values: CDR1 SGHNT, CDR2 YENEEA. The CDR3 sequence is CASSRDREGNTIYF. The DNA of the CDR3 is TGTGCCAGCAGCCGTGACAGGGAAGGAAACACCATATATTTT. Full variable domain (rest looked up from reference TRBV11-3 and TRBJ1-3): EAGVVQSPRYKIIEKKQPVAFWCNPISGHNTLYWYLQNLGQGPELLIRYENEEAVDDSQLPKDRFSAERLKGVDSTLKIQPAELGDSAVYLCASSRDREGNTIYFGEGSWLTVV.

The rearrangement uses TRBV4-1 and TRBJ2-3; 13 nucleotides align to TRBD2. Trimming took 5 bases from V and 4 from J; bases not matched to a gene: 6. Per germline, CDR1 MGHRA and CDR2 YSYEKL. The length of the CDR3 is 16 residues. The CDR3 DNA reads TGCGCCAGCAGCTCGTGGACTAGCGGGAGCGCAGATACGCAGTATTTT. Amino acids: CASSSWTSGSADTQYF.

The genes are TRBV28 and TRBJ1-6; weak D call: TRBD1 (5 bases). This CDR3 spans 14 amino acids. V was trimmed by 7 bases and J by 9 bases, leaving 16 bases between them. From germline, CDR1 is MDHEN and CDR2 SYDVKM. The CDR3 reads CASTGGGGSSPLHF. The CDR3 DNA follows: TGTGCCAGCACCGGGGGGGGAGGGAGTTCACCCCTCCACTTT. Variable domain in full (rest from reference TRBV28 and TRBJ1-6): DVKVTQSSRYLVKRTGEKVFLECVQDMDHENMFWYRQDPGLGLRLIYFSYDVKMKEKGDIPEGYSVSREKKERFSLILESASTNQTSMYLCASTGGGGSSPLHFGNGTRLTVT.

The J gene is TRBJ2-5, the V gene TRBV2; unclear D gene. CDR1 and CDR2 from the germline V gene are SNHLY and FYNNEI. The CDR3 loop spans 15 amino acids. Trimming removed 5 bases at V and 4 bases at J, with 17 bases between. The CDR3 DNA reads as TGTGCCAGCAGTCCGATGACTGGGTCGGGAGAGACCCAGTACTTC. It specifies CASSPMTGSGETQYF.

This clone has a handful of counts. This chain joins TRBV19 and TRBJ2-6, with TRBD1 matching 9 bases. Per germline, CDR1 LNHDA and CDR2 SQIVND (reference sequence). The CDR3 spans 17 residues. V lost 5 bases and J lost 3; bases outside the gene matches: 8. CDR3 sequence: CASSLTGGLLGANVLTF. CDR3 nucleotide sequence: TGTGCCAGTAGTCTAACAGGGGGCCTGCTTGGGGCCAACGTCCTGACTTTC.

The chain's CDR3 is CASSLMMGSGGNNEKLFF. Written as DNA, the CDR3 is TGTGCCAGCAGCCTTATGATGGGCTCCGGAGGTAATAATGAAAAACTGTTTTTT. V gene TRBV5-6 combines with J gene TRBJ1-4, with no clear D. Trimming shortened V by 4 bases and J by 4 bases, and 23 bases separated the two germline ends. CDR3 length equals 18 residues. Germline V gene lookup returns CDR1 SGHDT and CDR2 YYEEEE.

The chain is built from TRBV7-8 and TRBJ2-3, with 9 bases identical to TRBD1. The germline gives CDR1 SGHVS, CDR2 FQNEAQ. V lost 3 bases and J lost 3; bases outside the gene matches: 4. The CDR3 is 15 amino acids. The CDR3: CASSFWTGVTDTQYF. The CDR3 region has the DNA TGTGCCAGCAGCTTTTGGACAGGGGTAACAGATACGCAGTATTTT. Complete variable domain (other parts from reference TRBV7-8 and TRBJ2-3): GAGVSQSPRYKVAKRGQDVALRCDPISGHVSLFWYQQALGQGPEFLTYFQNEAQLDKSGLPSDRFFAERPEGSVSTLKIQRTQQEDSAVYLCASSFWTGVTDTQYFGPGTRLTVL.

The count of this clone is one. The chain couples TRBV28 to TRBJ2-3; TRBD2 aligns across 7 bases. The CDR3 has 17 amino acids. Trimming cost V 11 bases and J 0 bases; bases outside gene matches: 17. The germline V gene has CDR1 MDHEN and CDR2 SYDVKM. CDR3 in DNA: TGTGCCTGCTTTCGGGGGAGGGGCCCGGCCAGCACAGATACGCAGTATTTT. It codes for CACFRGRGPASTDTQYF.